The 25 T cell receptor beta chains given below trace back to one sample, sequenced in a study of T cell changes during pregnancy in multiple sclerosis. Here immunoSEQ multiplex PCR was the method, and the copy in TCRdb shows in-frame clones only, minus some. This sample has 85,000 to 100,000 clones, with around 92% found just once. The input for sequencing was peripheral blood, taken after pregnancy. These receptors were obtained from a female donor with multiple sclerosis, enrolled in a pregnancy study.

The chain links TRBV7-9 to TRBJ2-7; 8 bases align to TRBD1. Germline V lookup: CDR1 SEHNR, CDR2 FQNEAQ (reference sequence). CDR3 length: 14 amino acids. The junction had 4 bases not matched to a gene; V was cut back by 4 bases and J by 2 bases. Written as DNA, the CDR3 is TGTGCCAGCAGCTCGACGACAGGGGCCTACGAGCAGTACTTC. It translates to CASSSTTGAYEQYF.

The CDR3 loop reads CASSSVGGGAGDTQYF. CDR3 nucleotides: TGTGCCAGCAGCTCCGTTGGCGGGGGGGCCGGAGATACGCAGTATTTT. The V gene is TRBV7-3, the J gene TRBJ2-3, with 9 bases lining up with TRBD2. With 4 bases clipped from V and 5 bases from J, the junction kept 10 bases outside the gene matches. This CDR3 contains 16 residues. Germline-derived CDR1 and CDR2 are SGHTA and FQGTGA.

This clone has a single count. CDR3 region: CASSYGASSYEQYF. The CDR3 nucleotides read TGTGCCAGCAGTTACGGGGCGAGCTCCTACGAGCAGTACTTC. The chain couples TRBV6-5 to TRBJ2-7, with D perhaps matching TRBD1 (5 bases). V dropped 2 bases and J dropped 0 bases, with 8 bases sitting between them. CDR1 and CDR2 from the germline V gene are MNHEY and SVGAGI. There are 14 residues in the CDR3.

J is TRBJ2-5 and V is TRBV11-1, with D unresolved. Germline CDR1 SGHAT, CDR2 FQDESV (reference sequence). The CDR3 is 15 amino acids. Trimming removed 1 base from V and 0 bases from J, with 9 bases in between. The CDR3 sequence: CASSLDRSYQETQYF. CDR3 nucleotide sequence: TGTGCCAGCAGCTTAGACAGAAGTTACCAAGAGACCCAGTACTTC.

The gene calls are TRBV5-1 and TRBJ2-1; TRBD2 is a possible D gene (5 bases). Trimming took off 0 bases at V and 0 bases at J, with 10 bases between the two ends. The CDR3 is 16 residues long. Germline V gene lookup returns CDR1 SGHRS and CDR2 YFSETQ. CDR3 amino acids: CASSLAERGSYNEQFF. In DNA form, the CDR3 reads TGCGCCAGCAGCTTGGCCGAACGGGGCTCCTACAATGAGCAGTTCTTC.

This chain connects TRBV9 to TRBJ1-2, with a weak D call TRBD1 (6 bases). CDR3 length equals 12 residues. From germline, CDR1 is SGDLS and CDR2 YYNGEE. Trimming removed 7 bases at V and 5 bases at J, with 12 bases between. In DNA form, the CDR3 reads TGTGCCAGCGCGGGGGGCGGGTATGGCTACACCTTC. Its translation: CASAGGGYGYTF.

The CDR3 spells CASSSLVVSGANVLTF. In DNA form, the CDR3 reads TGTGCCAGCTCATCCCTTGTAGTATCTGGGGCCAACGTCCTGACTTTC. The gene calls are TRBV18 and TRBJ2-6; D gene ambiguous. The CDR3 has 16 residues. Trimming pared 5 bases from V and 1 base from J, leaving 12 bases between. Germline assignment: CDR1 KGHSH and CDR2 LQKENI.

This chain connects TRBV15 to TRBJ1-2, with TRBD1 matching 9 bases. The CDR3 extends over 14 amino acids. The germline gives CDR1 LNHNV, CDR2 YYDKDF (reference sequence). With V trimmed by 3 bases and J by 3 bases, 2 bases remained unmatched. The CDR3 is CATSRDRGHYGYTF. Written as DNA, the CDR3 is TGTGCCACCAGCAGGGACAGGGGACACTATGGCTACACCTTC.

The V call is TRBV5-1, the J call TRBJ2-5; 13 bases map to TRBD2. The CDR3 has 15 residues. The germline V gene has CDR1 SGHRS and CDR2 YFSETQ. The V segment lost 2 bases and the J segment 6 bases; nucleotides outside the gene matches: 4. The CDR3 region is CASSLRLAGGKTQYF. DNA of the CDR3: TGCGCCAGCAGCTTACGACTAGCGGGAGGAAAGACCCAGTACTTC. The full variable domain, with the rest looked up from reference TRBV5-1 and TRBJ2-5, is KAGVTQTPRYLIKTRGQQVTLSCSPISGHRSVSWYQQTPGQGLQFLFEYFSETQRNKGNFPGRFSGRQFSNSRSEMNVSTLELGDSALYLCASSLRLAGGKTQYFGPGTRLLVL.

Only one count was recorded for this clone. The chain couples TRBV4-2 to TRBJ2-2, with 7 bases that match TRBD2. The CDR3 runs 16 residues. Germline CDR1 and CDR2: LGHNA and YNFKEQ. V lost 4 bases, J lost 7 bases, and 12 bases stayed unmatched. The CDR3 region is CASSPARERVNGELFF. The CDR3 coding sequence is TGTGCCAGCAGCCCGGCGCGGGAGCGCGTTAACGGGGAGCTGTTTTTT.

The chain carries TRBV7-2 and TRBJ2-5, with TRBD1 matching over 8 bases. The CDR3 has 15 amino acids. Germline V lookup: CDR1 SGHTA, CDR2 FQGNSA. With 0 bases clipped from V and 3 bases from J, the junction kept 3 bases outside the gene matches. The CDR3 bases are TGTGCCAGCAGCTTAGCCGGGACAGGCAAAGAGACCCAGTACTTC. Translation: CASSLAGTGKETQYF.

The J gene is TRBJ1-2, the V gene TRBV2; D is unclear. V was trimmed by 1 base and J by 7 bases, leaving 13 bases between them. The CDR3 extends over 14 amino acids. Per germline, CDR1 SNHLY and CDR2 FYNNEI. The CDR3 DNA is TGTGCCAGCAGTGAAGGGCCCTACCCGGGTGGCTACACCTTC. It yields the protein CASSEGPYPGGYTF.

In DNA, the CDR3 is TGTGCCAGCAGTGCGTCCCCTTCGGGAGAGACCCAGTACTTC. Amino acid sequence: CASSASPSGETQYF. V is TRBV6-4 and J is TRBJ2-5, with no clear D. Germline CDR1 and CDR2: MRHNA and SNTAGT. This CDR3 spans 14 amino acids. V was pared by 4 bases and J by 4 bases, with 13 bases between.

This chain links TRBV5-1 with TRBJ2-5, with 7 bases aligning to TRBD1. The CDR3 is 17 residues long. Germline loops: CDR1 SGHRS, CDR2 YFSETQ. Unmatched junction bases numbered 12, after V lost 3 bases and J lost 1 base. The CDR3 DNA sequence: TGCGCCAGCAGCTGGCCGGGGACAGACCTCCTCCAAGAGACCCAGTACTTC. As protein: CASSWPGTDLLQETQYF.

The chain links TRBV6-5 to TRBJ1-2, with 7 positions matching TRBD1. This CDR3 is 12 amino acids long. The germline gives CDR1 MNHEY, CDR2 SVGAGI. V dropped 6 bases and J dropped 4; count of bases not matched to a gene: 2. The chain's CDR3 is CASSSGGYGYTF. The CDR3 DNA follows: TGTGCCAGCAGCTCAGGGGGCTATGGCTACACCTTC.

V gene TRBV7-8 combines with J gene TRBJ2-5; tentatively, D is TRBD1 (5 bases). The CDR3 contains 15 residues. Trimming removed 5 bases at V and 3 bases at J, with 16 bases between. Germline CDR1 and CDR2: SGHVS and FQNEAQ. The CDR3 loop is CASSRAAGSEETQYF. The CDR3 bases are TGTGCCAGCAGCCGCGCAGCAGGGTCCGAAGAGACCCAGTACTTC.

V is TRBV2 and J is TRBJ2-2; possibly TRBD2 for D (6 bases). Germline-derived CDR1 and CDR2 are SNHLY and FYNNEI. Trimming left V 8 bases short and J 7 bases short, with 20 bases between. The CDR3 spans 15 residues. In DNA form, the CDR3 reads TGTGCCAGCTGGGCGGGACTGGTTGGTGACGGGGAGCTGTTTTTT. Residues: CASWAGLVGDGELFF.

V gene TRBV7-2 combines with J gene TRBJ2-5, with D possibly matching TRBD2 (6 bases). In germline, CDR1 is SGHTA, CDR2 FQGNSA. The CDR3 has 15 amino acids. V gave up 3 bases and J gave up 5 bases, with 16 bases separating them. The CDR3 spells CASSFFWFGRETQYF. The DNA of the CDR3 is TGTGCCAGCAGCTTTTTTTGGTTTGGGAGGGAGACCCAGTACTTC.

The chain carries TRBV7-6 and TRBJ2-1, with 7 bases aligning to TRBD2. The CDR3 consists of 15 residues. Germline V gives CDR1 SGHVS, CDR2 FNYEAQ. V lost 1 base, J lost 5 bases, and 5 bases stayed unmatched. The CDR3 here is CASSLGSSGDNEQFF. The CDR3 DNA sequence: TGTGCCAGCAGCTTAGGGTCTAGCGGTGACAATGAGCAGTTCTTC. Full variable domain (remainder filled in from reference TRBV7-6 and TRBJ2-1): GAGVSQSPRYKVTKRGQDVALRCDPISGHVSLYWYRQALGQGPEFLTYFNYEAQQDKSGLPNDRFSAERPEGSISTLTIQRTEQRDSAMYRCASSLGSSGDNEQFFGPGTRLTVL.

This chain uses TRBV6-5 with TRBJ1-5, with 7 bases aligning to TRBD1. Germline-derived CDR1 and CDR2 are MNHEY and SVGAGI. V gave up 2 bases and J gave up 11 bases; unmatched junction bases: 9. The CDR3 totals 14 residues. The CDR3 DNA is TGTGCCAGCAGTTACGGAACCGAAACAGGGGCCCAGCATTTT. The encoded protein is CASSYGTETGAQHF.

The rearrangement links TRBV10-2 to TRBJ2-7; no definite D call. This CDR3 has 12 residues. V was cut by 6 bases and J by 0 bases, with 6 bases left in between. Germline assignment: CDR1 WSHSY and CDR2 SAAADI. CDR3 sequence: CASSGGSYEQYF. The CDR3 DNA sequence: TGCGCCAGCAGCGGCGGCTCCTACGAGCAGTACTTC.

The J gene is TRBJ2-6, the V gene TRBV6-4; perhaps TRBD1 as D (6 bases). This CDR3 comprises 15 residues. V was cut by 3 bases and J by 4 bases, with 10 bases left in between. Germline CDR1 and CDR2: MRHNA and SNTAGT. CDR3 residues: CASSEQGYGANVLTF. In DNA form, the CDR3 reads TGTGCCAGCAGTGAGCAGGGGTACGGGGCCAACGTCCTGACTTTC.

V and J are TRBV6-5 and TRBJ1-1; TRBD1 agrees at 10 bases. With 5 bases clipped from V and 4 bases from J, the junction kept 7 bases outside the gene matches. CDR1 and CDR2 (germline): MNHEY, SVGAGI. CDR3 length: 15 residues. CDR3 sequence reads: CASSPRGTGVTEAFF. The CDR3 nucleotides read TGTGCCAGCAGTCCACGGGGGACAGGGGTCACTGAAGCTTTCTTT.

The rearrangement links TRBV7-9 to TRBJ1-1; a possible D gene is TRBD1 (6 bases). V dropped 7 bases and J dropped 3 bases, with 15 bases sitting between them. The CDR3 has 14 amino acids. The germline CDR1 and CDR2 sequences are SEHNR and FQNEAQ (reference sequence). The CDR3 nucleotides read TGTGCCAGCATCCCTCCAGGGGTTCACACTGAAGCTTTCTTT. Translated, it gives CASIPPGVHTEAFF. Filled out from reference TRBV7-9 and TRBJ1-1, the complete variable domain reads DTGVSQNPRHKITKRGQNVTFRCDPISEHNRLYWYRQTLGQGPEFLTYFQNEAQLEKSRLLSDRFSAERPKGSFSTLEIQRTEQGDSAMYLCASIPPGVHTEAFFGQGTRLTVV.

The rearrangement joins TRBV6-4 to TRBJ2-2; 10 bases line up with TRBD1. This CDR3 spans 17 amino acids. Germline assignment: CDR1 MRHNA and CDR2 SNTAGT. J was trimmed by 2 bases and V by 6 bases; bases with no gene match: 9. The CDR3 loop is CASSAPGTGDNTGELFF. CDR3 DNA sequence: TGTGCCAGCAGCGCCCCCGGGACAGGGGATAACACCGGGGAGCTGTTTTTT.